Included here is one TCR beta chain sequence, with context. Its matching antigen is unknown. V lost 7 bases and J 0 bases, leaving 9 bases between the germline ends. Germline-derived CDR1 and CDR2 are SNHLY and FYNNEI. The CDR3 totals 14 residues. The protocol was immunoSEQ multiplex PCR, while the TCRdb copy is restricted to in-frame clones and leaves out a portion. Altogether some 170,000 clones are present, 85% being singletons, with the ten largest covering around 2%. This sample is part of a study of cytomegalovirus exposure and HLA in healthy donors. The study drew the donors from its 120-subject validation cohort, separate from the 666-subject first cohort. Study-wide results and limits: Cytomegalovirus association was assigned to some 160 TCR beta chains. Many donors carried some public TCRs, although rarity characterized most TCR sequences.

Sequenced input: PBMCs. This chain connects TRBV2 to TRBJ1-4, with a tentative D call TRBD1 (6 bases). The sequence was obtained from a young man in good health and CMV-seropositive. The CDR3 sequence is CASKGVSTNEKLFF. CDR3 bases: TGTGCCAGCAAGGGGGTTTCAACTAATGAAAAACTGTTTTTT.